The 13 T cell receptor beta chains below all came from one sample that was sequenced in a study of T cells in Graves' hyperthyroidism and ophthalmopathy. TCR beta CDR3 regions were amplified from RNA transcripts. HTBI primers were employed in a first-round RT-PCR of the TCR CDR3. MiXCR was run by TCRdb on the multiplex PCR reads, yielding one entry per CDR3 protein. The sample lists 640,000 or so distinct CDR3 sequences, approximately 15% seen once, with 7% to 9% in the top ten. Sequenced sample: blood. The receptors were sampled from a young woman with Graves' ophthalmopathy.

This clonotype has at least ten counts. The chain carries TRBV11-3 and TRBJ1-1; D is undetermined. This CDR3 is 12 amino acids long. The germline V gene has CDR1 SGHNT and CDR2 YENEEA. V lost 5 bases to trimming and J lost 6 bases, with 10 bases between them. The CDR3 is CASSINGAEAFF. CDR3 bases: TGTGCCAGCAGCATCAACGGGGCTGAAGCTTTCTTT.

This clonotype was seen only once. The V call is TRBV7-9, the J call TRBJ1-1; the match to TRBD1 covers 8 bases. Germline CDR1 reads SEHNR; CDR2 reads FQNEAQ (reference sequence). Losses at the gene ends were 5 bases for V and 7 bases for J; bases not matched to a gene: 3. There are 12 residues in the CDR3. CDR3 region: CASSEDRVEAFF. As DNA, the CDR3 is TGTGCCAGCAGCGAGGACAGGGTTGAAGCTTTCTTT.

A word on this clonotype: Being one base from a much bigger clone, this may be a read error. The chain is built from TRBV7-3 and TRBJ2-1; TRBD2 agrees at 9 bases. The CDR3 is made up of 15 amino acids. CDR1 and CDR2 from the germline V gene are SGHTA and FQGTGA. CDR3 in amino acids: CVSSFLAGVYNEQFF. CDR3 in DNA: TGTGTCAGCAGCTTTTTAGCGGGGGTATACAATGAGCAGTTCTTC.

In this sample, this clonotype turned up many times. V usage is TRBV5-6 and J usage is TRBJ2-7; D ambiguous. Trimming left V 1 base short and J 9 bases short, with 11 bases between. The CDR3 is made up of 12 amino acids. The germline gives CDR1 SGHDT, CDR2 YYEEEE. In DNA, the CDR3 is TGTGCCAGCAGCTTGAACGAGCAGAGGCAGTACTTC. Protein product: CASSLNEQRQYF.

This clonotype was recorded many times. In DNA form, the CDR3 reads TGTGCCAGCAGCTCCCGAGGGGGAGTAGCGGGAACCGGGGAGCTGTTTTTT. Translating gives CASSSRGGVAGTGELFF. The gene calls are TRBV11-2 and TRBJ2-2, with 8 nucleotides matching TRBD2. Germline V CDR1 and CDR2: SGHAT, FQNNGV. V dropped 4 bases and J dropped 5; count of bases not matched to a gene: 12. The CDR3 runs 17 residues.

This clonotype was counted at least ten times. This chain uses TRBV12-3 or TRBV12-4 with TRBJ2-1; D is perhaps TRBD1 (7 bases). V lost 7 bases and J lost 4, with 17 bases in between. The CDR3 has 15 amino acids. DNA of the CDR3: TGTGCCAGCAATCGACAGGGCGCGGGGTACAATGAGCAGTTCTTC. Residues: CASNRQGAGYNEQFF.

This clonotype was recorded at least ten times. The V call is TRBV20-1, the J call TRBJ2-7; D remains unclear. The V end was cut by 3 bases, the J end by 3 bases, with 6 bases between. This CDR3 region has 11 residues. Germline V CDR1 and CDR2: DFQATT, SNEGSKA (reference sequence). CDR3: CSARKSYEQYF. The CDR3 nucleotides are TGCAGTGCTAGGAAGAGCTACGAGCAGTACTTC.

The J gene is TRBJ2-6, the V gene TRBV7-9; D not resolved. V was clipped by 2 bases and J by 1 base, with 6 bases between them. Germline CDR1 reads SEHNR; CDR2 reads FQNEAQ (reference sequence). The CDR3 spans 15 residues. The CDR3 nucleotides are TGTGCCAGCAGCTTAAGGCAGTCTGGGGCCAACGTCCTGACTTTC. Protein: CASSLRQSGANVLTF.

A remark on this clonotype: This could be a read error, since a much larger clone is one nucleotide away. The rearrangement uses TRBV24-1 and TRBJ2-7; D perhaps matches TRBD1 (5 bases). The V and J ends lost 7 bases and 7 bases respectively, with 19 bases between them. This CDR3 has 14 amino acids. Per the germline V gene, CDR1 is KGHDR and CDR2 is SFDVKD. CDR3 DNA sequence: TGTGCCACCAGGGGCTCCAGCAGGGTCAATGAGCAGTACTTC. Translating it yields CATRGSSRVNEQYF.

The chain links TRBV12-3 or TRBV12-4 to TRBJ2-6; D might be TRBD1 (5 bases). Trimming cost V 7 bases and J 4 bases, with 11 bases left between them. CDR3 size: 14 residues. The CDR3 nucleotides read TGTGCCAGCAATGACAGATCCGGGGCCAACGTCCTGACTTTC. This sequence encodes CASNDRSGANVLTF.

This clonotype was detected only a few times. The CDR3 DNA reads TGTGCCAGCAGCCCGACACTCCTATCCTACGAGCAGTACTTC. Its protein is CASSPTLLSYEQYF. This chain links TRBV7-9 with TRBJ2-7; no firm D call. V was cut by 5 bases and J by 1 base, with 12 bases left in between. The CDR3 totals 14 residues. Per germline, CDR1 SEHNR and CDR2 FQNEAQ (reference sequence).

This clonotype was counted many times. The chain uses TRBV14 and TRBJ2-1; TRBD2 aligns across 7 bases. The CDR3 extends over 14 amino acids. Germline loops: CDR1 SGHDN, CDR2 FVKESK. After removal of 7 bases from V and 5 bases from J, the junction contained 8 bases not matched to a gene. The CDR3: CASMEGGRDNEQFF. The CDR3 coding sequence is TGTGCCAGCATGGAAGGAGGGAGGGACAATGAGCAGTTCTTC.

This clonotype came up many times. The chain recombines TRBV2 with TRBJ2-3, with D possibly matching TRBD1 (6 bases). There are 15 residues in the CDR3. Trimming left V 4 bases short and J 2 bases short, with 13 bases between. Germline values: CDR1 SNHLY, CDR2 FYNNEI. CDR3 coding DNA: TGTGCCAGCAGTGGAACAGGGCCCTCCACAGATACGCAGTATTTT. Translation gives CASSGTGPSTDTQYF.